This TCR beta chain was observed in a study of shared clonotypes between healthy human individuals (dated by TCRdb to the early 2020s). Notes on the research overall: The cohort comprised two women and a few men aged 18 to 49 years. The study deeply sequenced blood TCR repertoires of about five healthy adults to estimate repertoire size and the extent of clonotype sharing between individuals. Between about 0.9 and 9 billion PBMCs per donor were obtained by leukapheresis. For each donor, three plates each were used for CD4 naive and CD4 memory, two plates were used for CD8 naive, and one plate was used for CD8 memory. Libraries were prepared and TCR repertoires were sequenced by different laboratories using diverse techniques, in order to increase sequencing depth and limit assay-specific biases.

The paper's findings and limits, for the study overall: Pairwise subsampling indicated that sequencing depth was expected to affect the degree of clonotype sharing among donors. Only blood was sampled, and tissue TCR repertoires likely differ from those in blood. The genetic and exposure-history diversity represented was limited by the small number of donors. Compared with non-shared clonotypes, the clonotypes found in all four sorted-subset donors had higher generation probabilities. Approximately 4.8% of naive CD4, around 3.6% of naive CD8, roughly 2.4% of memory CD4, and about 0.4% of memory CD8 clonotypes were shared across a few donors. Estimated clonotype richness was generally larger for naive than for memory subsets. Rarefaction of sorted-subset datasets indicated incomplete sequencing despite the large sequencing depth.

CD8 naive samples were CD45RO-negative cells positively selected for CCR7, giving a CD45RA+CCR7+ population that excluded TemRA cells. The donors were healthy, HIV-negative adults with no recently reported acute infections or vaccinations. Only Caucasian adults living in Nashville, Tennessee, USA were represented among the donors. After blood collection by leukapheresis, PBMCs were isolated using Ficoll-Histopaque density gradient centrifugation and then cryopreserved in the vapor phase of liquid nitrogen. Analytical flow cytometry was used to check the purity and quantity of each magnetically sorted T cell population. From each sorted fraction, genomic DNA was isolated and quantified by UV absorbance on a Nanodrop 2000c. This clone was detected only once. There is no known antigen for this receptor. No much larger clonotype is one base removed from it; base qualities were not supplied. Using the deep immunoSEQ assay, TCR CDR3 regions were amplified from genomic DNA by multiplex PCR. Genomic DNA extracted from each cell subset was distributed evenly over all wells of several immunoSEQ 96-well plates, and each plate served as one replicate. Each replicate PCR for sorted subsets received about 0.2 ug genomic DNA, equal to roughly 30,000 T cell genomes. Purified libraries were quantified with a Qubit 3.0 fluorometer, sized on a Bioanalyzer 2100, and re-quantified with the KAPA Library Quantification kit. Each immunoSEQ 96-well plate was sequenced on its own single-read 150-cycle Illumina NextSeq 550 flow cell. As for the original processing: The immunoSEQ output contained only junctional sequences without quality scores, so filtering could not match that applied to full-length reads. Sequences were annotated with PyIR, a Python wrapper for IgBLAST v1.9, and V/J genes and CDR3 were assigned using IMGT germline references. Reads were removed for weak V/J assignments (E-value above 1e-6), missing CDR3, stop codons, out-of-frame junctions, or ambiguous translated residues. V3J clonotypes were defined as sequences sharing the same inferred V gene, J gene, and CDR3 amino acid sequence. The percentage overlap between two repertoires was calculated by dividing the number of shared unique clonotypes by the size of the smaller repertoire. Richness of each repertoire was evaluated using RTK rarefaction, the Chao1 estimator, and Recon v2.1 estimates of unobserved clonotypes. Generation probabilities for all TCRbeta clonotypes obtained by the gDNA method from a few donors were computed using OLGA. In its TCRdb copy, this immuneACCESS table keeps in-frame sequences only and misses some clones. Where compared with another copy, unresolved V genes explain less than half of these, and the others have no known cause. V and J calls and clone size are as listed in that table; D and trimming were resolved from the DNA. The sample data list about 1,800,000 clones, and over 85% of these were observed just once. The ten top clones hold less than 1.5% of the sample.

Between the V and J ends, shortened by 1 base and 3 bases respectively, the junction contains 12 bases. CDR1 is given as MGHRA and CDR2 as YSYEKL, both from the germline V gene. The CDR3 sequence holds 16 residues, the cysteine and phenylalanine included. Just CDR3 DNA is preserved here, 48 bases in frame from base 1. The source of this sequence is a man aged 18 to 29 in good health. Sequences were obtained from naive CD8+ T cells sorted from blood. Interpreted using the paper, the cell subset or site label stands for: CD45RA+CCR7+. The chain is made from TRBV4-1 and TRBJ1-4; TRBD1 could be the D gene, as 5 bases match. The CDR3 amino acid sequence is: CASSQVGGFPNEKLFF. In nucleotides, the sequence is TGCGCCAGCAGCCAAGTCGGGGGGTTCCCTAATGAAAAACTGTTTTTT.